This T cell receptor beta chain was sequenced during a study of siplizumab effects on memory and regulatory T cells. Study findings and constraints: Proliferating Tregs in siplizumab cultures were never verified as suppressive. Naive T cells apparently outstripped memory cells in diversity and seemed major alloresponse contributors.

As to this clone: Its antigen is still unknown.

Germline V gene lookup returns CDR1 SGHRS and CDR2 YFSETQ. V trimming: 4 bases; J trimming: 0 bases; junction bases outside the gene matches: 6. The CDR3 has 16 amino acids. Assay: immunoSEQ multiplex PCR; the TCRdb copy retains only in-frame clones and omits some. Among about 82,000 clones listed, roughly 90% were seen once. The sample comprised Tregs sorted from blood. The receptor's source is a human donor in good health. This chain uses TRBV5-1 with TRBJ1-5, with 8 nucleotides matching TRBD1. CDR3 bases: TGCGCCAGCAGCATCGGGACAGGCGGTAGCAATCAGCCCCAGCATTTT. Residues: CASSIGTGGSNQPQHF.